The T cell receptor beta chain described here comes from a study of OX40 agonist ivuxolimab in advanced cancers. The protocol was immunoSEQ multiplex PCR, while the TCRdb copy is restricted to in-frame clones and leaves out a portion. The sample records roughly 100,000 clones, approximately 93% being singletons. CDR1 is SEHNR, CDR2 FQNEAQ, per germline (reference sequence). Trimming left V 7 bases short and J 6 bases short, with 20 bases between. CDR3 size: 15 residues. The chain employs TRBV7-9 and TRBJ2-3; D may be TRBD2 (5 bases). This receptor was taken from an adult with an advanced solid tumor such as melanoma, head and neck, liver or kidney cancer. Sequenced material: CD4+ or CD8+ T cells sorted from blood, taken in a trial of the OX40 agonist ivuxolimab. The CDR3 DNA follows: TGTGCCAGCAACCGCCTGGGAGCGGCCCGTGATACGCAGTATTTT. Translation gives CASNRLGAARDTQYF.